These T cell receptor beta chains were read from a single sample in a study of T cell responses to AZD1222 COVID-19 vaccine. Sequenced by immunoSEQ multiplex PCR; TCRdb stores in-frame clones only, minus some. The sample shows 95,000 to 150,000 clones, around 89% of them seen only once. The sample here was peripheral blood, taken on day 0 of MenACWY control vaccination. These receptors all come from an adult in good health. Each CDR3 is given with its conserved first and last residue. A D gene is named only where the DNA matches it firmly. Only some rows state a clone size, as once, few, many or a class for expanded clones.

D gene: .
clone size: .
J gene: TRBJ1-1
V gene: TRBV5-5
CDR3 length: 14
CDR3 DNA: TGTGCCAGCAGCTTGGACCCTGGGGACACTGAAGCTTTCTTT
CDR3 protein: CASSLDPGDTEAFF

D gene: TRBD1
clone size: .
J gene: TRBJ1-4
V gene: TRBV5-4
CDR3 length: 16
CDR3 DNA: TGTGCCAGCAGCTTGGGGGCCCAGGGGGCGCTTGGAAAACTGTTTTTT
CDR3 protein: CASSLGAQGALGKLFF

D gene: TRBD2
clone size: .
J gene: TRBJ2-1
V gene: TRBV4-1
CDR3 length: 16
CDR3 DNA: TGCGCCAGCAGCCAATGGACTAGCGGGAGCCAGCATGAGCAGTTCTTC
CDR3 protein: CASSQWTSGSQHEQFF

D gene: .
clone size: .
J gene: TRBJ1-6
V gene: TRBV6-1
CDR3 length: 14
CDR3 DNA: TGTGCCAGCAGTGAAGTGGGGGCGGTTTCACCCCTCCACTTT
CDR3 protein: CASSEVGAVSPLHF

D gene: .
clone size: .
J gene: TRBJ2-7
V gene: TRBV11-3
CDR3 length: 15
CDR3 DNA: TGTGCCAGCAGCTTAGGGCCAGGGGACCCCTACGAGCAGTACTTC
CDR3 protein: CASSLGPGDPYEQYF

D gene: .
clone size: .
J gene: TRBJ1-2
V gene: TRBV29-1
CDR3 length: 13
CDR3 DNA: TGCAGCGCTACCCAGGGGCCGTGGGGTGGCTACACCTTC
CDR3 protein: CSATQGPWGGYTF

D gene: TRBD1
clone size: .
J gene: TRBJ2-1
V gene: TRBV12-3/TRBV12-4
CDR3 length: 11
CDR3 DNA: TGTGCCAGCTCCGGACAGGGTTTACAGTTCTTC
CDR3 protein: CASSGQGLQFF

D gene: .
clone size: .
J gene: TRBJ2-7
V gene: TRBV7-2
CDR3 length: 14
CDR3 DNA: TGTGCCAGCAGCTTAGGGATTAGTCGAGGGGAGCAGTACTTC
CDR3 protein: CASSLGISRGEQYF

D gene: .
clone size: .
J gene: TRBJ2-7
V gene: TRBV7-9
CDR3 length: 13
CDR3 DNA: TGTGCCAGCAGCCTCCTGGGGCCCTACGAGCAGTACTTC
CDR3 protein: CASSLLGPYEQYF

D gene: TRBD1
clone size: .
J gene: TRBJ2-7
V gene: TRBV29-1
CDR3 length: 14
CDR3 DNA: TGCAGCGTACGGGGGGACAGGGGGCCCTACGAGCAGTACTTC
CDR3 protein: CSVRGDRGPYEQYF

D gene: .
clone size: .
J gene: TRBJ2-3
V gene: TRBV27
CDR3 length: 13
CDR3 DNA: TGTGCCAGCAGATGGGACTCAGGGGATACGCAGTATTTT
CDR3 protein: CASRWDSGDTQYF

D gene: .
clone size: .
J gene: TRBJ2-1
V gene: TRBV19
CDR3 length: 14
CDR3 DNA: TGTGCCAGTAGTCCAGGGGGGAAGTACAATGAGCAGTTCTTC
CDR3 protein: CASSPGGKYNEQFF

D gene: .
clone size: once
J gene: TRBJ1-2
V gene: TRBV2
CDR3 length: 13
CDR3 DNA: TGTGCCAGCGGGAGGGGAGGGTCTATGGGCTACACCTTC
CDR3 protein: CASGRGGSMGYTF

D gene: .
clone size: .
J gene: TRBJ2-3
V gene: TRBV30
CDR3 length: 13
CDR3 DNA: TGTGCCTGGGGGCGGGATGGGACAGATACGCAGTATTTT
CDR3 protein: CAWGRDGTDTQYF

D gene: .
clone size: once
J gene: TRBJ2-1
V gene: TRBV5-4
CDR3 length: 15
CDR3 DNA: TGTGCCAGCAGCTTGGACAGGGCCAGCCCTAATGAGCAGTTCTTC
CDR3 protein: CASSLDRASPNEQFF

D gene: TRBD1
clone size: few
J gene: TRBJ1-2
V gene: TRBV5-5
CDR3 length: 16
CDR3 DNA: TGTGCCAGCAGCTACTACTGGACAGGCAGCAACTATGGCTACACCTTC
CDR3 protein: CASSYYWTGSNYGYTF

D gene: .
clone size: .
J gene: TRBJ1-2
V gene: TRBV6-5
CDR3 length: 13
CDR3 DNA: TGTGCCACTACCCGGGACGCGGGCTATGGCTACACCTTC
CDR3 protein: CATTRDAGYGYTF

D gene: .
clone size: .
J gene: TRBJ1-1
V gene: TRBV9
CDR3 length: 13
CDR3 DNA: TGTGCCAGCAGCGTAGCGTCGAACACTGAAGCTTTCTTT
CDR3 protein: CASSVASNTEAFF

D gene: TRBD2
clone size: .
J gene: TRBJ2-3
V gene: TRBV19
CDR3 length: 16
CDR3 DNA: TGTGCCAGTAGTCCCCGACTAGCGGCCAGCACAGATACGCAGTATTTT
CDR3 protein: CASSPRLAASTDTQYF

D gene: TRBD1
clone size: .
J gene: TRBJ1-5
V gene: TRBV2
CDR3 length: 17
CDR3 DNA: TGTGCCAGCAGTGAAGCGCTTCAGGGGGCTCTCAATCAGCCCCAGCATTTT
CDR3 protein: CASSEALQGALNQPQHF

D gene: TRBD1
clone size: .
J gene: TRBJ1-2
V gene: TRBV12-3/TRBV12-4
CDR3 length: 13
CDR3 DNA: TGTGCCAGCAGTCTCGACAGGGGATATGGCTACACCTTC
CDR3 protein: CASSLDRGYGYTF

D gene: TRBD1
clone size: .
J gene: TRBJ1-4
V gene: TRBV7-9
CDR3 length: 13
CDR3 DNA: TGTGCCAGCAACGACAGGGGCGGTGAAAAACTGTTTTTT
CDR3 protein: CASNDRGGEKLFF

D gene: .
clone size: .
J gene: TRBJ2-5
V gene: TRBV6-4
CDR3 length: 14
CDR3 DNA: TGTGCCAGCAGCTCTGTAGAAGGAAATGAGACCCAGTACTTC
CDR3 protein: CASSSVEGNETQYF

D gene: .
clone size: .
J gene: TRBJ2-7
V gene: TRBV28
CDR3 length: 11
CDR3 DNA: TGTGCCAGCTCCTTACAGAGCGAGCAGTACTTC
CDR3 protein: CASSLQSEQYF

D gene: TRBD1
clone size: .
J gene: TRBJ1-6
V gene: TRBV9
CDR3 length: 17
CDR3 DNA: TGTGCCAGCAGCGTAGGCCCCGCTGGAGGGGGCAGTTCACCCCTCCACTTT
CDR3 protein: CASSVGPAGGGSSPLHF

D gene: .
clone size: .
J gene: TRBJ2-7
V gene: TRBV11-3
CDR3 length: 16
CDR3 DNA: TGTGCCAGCAGCTTAGAGGTCGGGGCAGGGTCCTACGAGCAGTACTTC
CDR3 protein: CASSLEVGAGSYEQYF

D gene: .
clone size: .
J gene: TRBJ1-1
V gene: TRBV19
CDR3 length: 13
CDR3 DNA: TGTGCCAGTAGTAGTCGGGACTCCTTGAGGGATTTCTTT
CDR3 protein: CASSSRDSLRDFF

D gene: .
clone size: .
J gene: TRBJ2-7
V gene: TRBV6-5
CDR3 length: 13
CDR3 DNA: TGTGCCAGCAGGTACGGACTCGAATACGAGCAGTACTTC
CDR3 protein: CASRYGLEYEQYF

D gene: .
clone size: .
J gene: TRBJ2-5
V gene: TRBV5-6
CDR3 length: 14
CDR3 DNA: TGTGCCAGCAGCCCAGGACAGATTCAAGAGACCCAGTACTTC
CDR3 protein: CASSPGQIQETQYF

D gene: TRBD1
clone size: .
J gene: TRBJ1-1
V gene: TRBV7-9
CDR3 length: 15
CDR3 DNA: TGTGCCAGCAGCTACACCGGGACAGGGGTCACTGAAGCTTTCTTT
CDR3 protein: CASSYTGTGVTEAFF

D gene: .
clone size: once
J gene: TRBJ2-2
V gene: TRBV5-1
CDR3 length: 16
CDR3 DNA: TGCGCCAGCAGTCCGGGGCCCCTAGCAGACACCGGGGAGCTGTTTTTT
CDR3 protein: CASSPGPLADTGELFF

D gene: .
clone size: .
J gene: TRBJ2-1
V gene: TRBV4-2
CDR3 length: 14
CDR3 DNA: TGTGCCAGCAGCCAAGTGGGCGAGTACAATGAGCAGTTCTTC
CDR3 protein: CASSQVGEYNEQFF

D gene: TRBD1
clone size: .
J gene: TRBJ1-1
V gene: TRBV6-5
CDR3 length: 13
CDR3 DNA: TGTGCCAGCAGACCTACAGGGGGCACTGAAGCTTTCTTT
CDR3 protein: CASRPTGGTEAFF

D gene: .
clone size: .
J gene: TRBJ1-2
V gene: TRBV28
CDR3 length: 13
CDR3 DNA: TGTGCCAGCAGCCCGGGACACCACTATGGCTACACCTTC
CDR3 protein: CASSPGHHYGYTF

D gene: .
clone size: .
J gene: TRBJ1-1
V gene: TRBV11-2
CDR3 length: 17
CDR3 DNA: TGTGCCAGCAGCTTAGACCGCCTGTTGAAGTCAAAGCTAGGGGCTTTCTTT
CDR3 protein: CASSLDRLLKSKLGAFF

D gene: TRBD1
clone size: .
J gene: TRBJ2-1
V gene: TRBV5-1
CDR3 length: 14
CDR3 DNA: TGCGCCAGCAGCTTGGGGGACAGGGGCAATGAGCAGTTCTTC
CDR3 protein: CASSLGDRGNEQFF

D gene: TRBD2
clone size: once
J gene: TRBJ2-5
V gene: TRBV3-1/TRBV3-2
CDR3 length: 18
CDR3 DNA: TGTGCCAGCAGCCAAGAAGTCTTGGCTAGCGGGATCCAAGAGACCCAGTACTTC
CDR3 protein: CASSQEVLASGIQETQYF

D gene: .
clone size: .
J gene: TRBJ1-1
V gene: TRBV12-3/TRBV12-4
CDR3 length: 12
CDR3 DNA: TGTGCCAGCGGAATCAGAGACACTGAAGCTTTCTTT
CDR3 protein: CASGIRDTEAFF

D gene: .
clone size: .
J gene: TRBJ1-2
V gene: TRBV30
CDR3 length: 13
CDR3 DNA: TGTGCCTGGAGAACGCAGGGTTGGGAGGGCTACACCTTC
CDR3 protein: CAWRTQGWEGYTF

D gene: TRBD1
clone size: .
J gene: TRBJ1-5
V gene: TRBV7-2
CDR3 length: 15
CDR3 DNA: TGTGCCAGCAGCTTAGGACAGGGCGTTGCTCAGCCCCAGCATTTT
CDR3 protein: CASSLGQGVAQPQHF

D gene: TRBD2
clone size: few
J gene: TRBJ2-3
V gene: TRBV30
CDR3 length: 16
CDR3 DNA: TGTGCCTGGAGCCCGGGACTAGCGGGAGGGGCAGATACGCAGTATTTT
CDR3 protein: CAWSPGLAGGADTQYF

D gene: .
clone size: .
J gene: TRBJ2-7
V gene: TRBV6-5
CDR3 length: 14
CDR3 DNA: TGTGCCAGCAGCGGAGACGCGGTCTCCTACGAGCAGTACTTC
CDR3 protein: CASSGDAVSYEQYF

D gene: TRBD1
clone size: .
J gene: TRBJ2-3
V gene: TRBV7-7
CDR3 length: 15
CDR3 DNA: TGTGCCAGCAGCCCGGACAGGAGTCGGCCAGATACGCAGTATTTT
CDR3 protein: CASSPDRSRPDTQYF

D gene: TRBD2
clone size: .
J gene: TRBJ2-7
V gene: TRBV18
CDR3 length: 18
CDR3 DNA: TGTGCCAGCTCACGTGGGACTAGCGGAATAGCCTCCGCTGCCGAGCAGTACTTC
CDR3 protein: CASSRGTSGIASAAEQYF

D gene: .
clone size: .
J gene: TRBJ2-7
V gene: TRBV21-1
CDR3 length: 16
CDR3 DNA: TGTGCCAGCAAGCAAACGAGCTGGGATCGGCCCTACGAGCAGTACTTC
CDR3 protein: CASKQTSWDRPYEQYF

D gene: TRBD1
clone size: .
J gene: TRBJ2-7
V gene: TRBV7-9
CDR3 length: 12
CDR3 DNA: TGTGCCAGCAGCACGACAGGGAACGAGCAGTACTTC
CDR3 protein: CASSTTGNEQYF

D gene: TRBD1
clone size: once
J gene: TRBJ2-7
V gene: TRBV7-2
CDR3 length: 14
CDR3 DNA: TGTGCCAGCAGCGCGGGACAGGGGGGGCTCGAGCAGTACTTC
CDR3 protein: CASSAGQGGLEQYF

D gene: TRBD1
clone size: .
J gene: TRBJ1-5
V gene: TRBV6-5
CDR3 length: 13
CDR3 DNA: TGTGCCAGCAGTACAGGACAGGGTCAGCCCCAGCATTTT
CDR3 protein: CASSTGQGQPQHF

D gene: .
clone size: .
J gene: TRBJ1-4
V gene: TRBV9
CDR3 length: 13
CDR3 DNA: TGTGCCAGCAGCCAAGGAAGGGGAGAAAAACTGTTTTTT
CDR3 protein: CASSQGRGEKLFF

D gene: .
clone size: .
J gene: TRBJ2-7
V gene: TRBV6-1
CDR3 length: 17
CDR3 DNA: TGTGCCAGCAGTGAAGTGGCGGCGTGGGGGACCCCCTACGAGCAGTACTTC
CDR3 protein: CASSEVAAWGTPYEQYF

D gene: .
clone size: few
J gene: TRBJ2-1
V gene: TRBV10-1
CDR3 length: 16
CDR3 DNA: TGCGCCAGCAGTGAGGAAGGGGGTATCACCTACAATGAGCAGTTCTTC
CDR3 protein: CASSEEGGITYNEQFF

D gene: .
clone size: once
J gene: TRBJ1-3
V gene: TRBV6-1
CDR3 length: 14
CDR3 DNA: TGTGCCAGCAGTGATCGACCAGAAGGAAACACCATATATTTT
CDR3 protein: CASSDRPEGNTIYF

D gene: TRBD1
clone size: .
J gene: TRBJ1-2
V gene: TRBV7-9
CDR3 length: 15
CDR3 DNA: TGTGCCAGCAGCTCGGCGACAGGGTTTGGCTATGGCTACACCTTC
CDR3 protein: CASSSATGFGYGYTF

D gene: .
clone size: .
J gene: TRBJ2-1
V gene: TRBV7-3
CDR3 length: 16
CDR3 DNA: TGTGCCATCCTCCCCCCAACCATAAGCTCCTACAATGAGCAGTTCTTC
CDR3 protein: CAILPPTISSYNEQFF

D gene: TRBD2
clone size: .
J gene: TRBJ2-1
V gene: TRBV6-4
CDR3 length: 15
CDR3 DNA: TGTGCCAGCAGTGAGGAGGCTAGCGGTAACAATGAGCAGTTCTTC
CDR3 protein: CASSEEASGNNEQFF

D gene: .
clone size: .
J gene: TRBJ1-1
V gene: TRBV5-1
CDR3 length: 15
CDR3 DNA: TGCGCCAGCAGCCTCTACGGGACGGGGAACACTGAAGCTTTCTTT
CDR3 protein: CASSLYGTGNTEAFF

D gene: .
clone size: .
J gene: TRBJ2-7
V gene: TRBV5-8
CDR3 length: 16
CDR3 DNA: TGTGCCAGCAGCGGATTAAGGGGACAAAGCTCCTACGAGCAGTACTTC
CDR3 protein: CASSGLRGQSSYEQYF

D gene: TRBD2
clone size: few
J gene: TRBJ2-2
V gene: TRBV4-2
CDR3 length: 19
CDR3 DNA: TGTGCCAGCAGCCAAGAGTTATTTGGGACTAGCACAGACACCGGGGAGCTGTTTTTT
CDR3 protein: CASSQELFGTSTDTGELFF

D gene: TRBD2
clone size: .
J gene: TRBJ2-1
V gene: TRBV5-6
CDR3 length: 14
CDR3 DNA: TGTGCCAGCATGCCGGGACTAGCGGGAGATGAGCAGTTCTTC
CDR3 protein: CASMPGLAGDEQFF

D gene: .
clone size: .
J gene: TRBJ2-3
V gene: TRBV9
CDR3 length: 15
CDR3 DNA: TGTGCCAGCAGCGTAGCCCAGGGTTTTACAGATACGCAGTATTTT
CDR3 protein: CASSVAQGFTDTQYF